This TCR beta chain was identified during a study of OX40 agonist ivuxolimab in advanced cancers. Study at large: Checkpoint inhibitors had been given previously to 35% to 50% of patients.

Sequenced by immunoSEQ multiplex PCR; TCRdb stores in-frame clones only, minus some. The table lists about 71,000 clones, 85% to 95% of them singletons, with approximately 14% in the top ten. The sequences come from CD4+ or CD8+ T cells sorted from blood, collected in a trial of the OX40 agonist ivuxolimab. The clonotype was recovered from an adult with an advanced solid tumor such as melanoma, head and neck, liver or kidney cancer.

The CDR3 is CASTSTESYEQYF. CDR3 bases: TGTGCCAGCACCTCGACAGAATCCTACGAGCAGTACTTC. This sequence joins TRBV28 and TRBJ2-7; TRBD1 is a possible D gene (5 bases). The CDR3 loop spans 13 amino acids. V was cut by 7 bases and J by 1 base, with 11 bases left in between. The germline CDR1 and CDR2 sequences are MDHEN and SYDVKM.